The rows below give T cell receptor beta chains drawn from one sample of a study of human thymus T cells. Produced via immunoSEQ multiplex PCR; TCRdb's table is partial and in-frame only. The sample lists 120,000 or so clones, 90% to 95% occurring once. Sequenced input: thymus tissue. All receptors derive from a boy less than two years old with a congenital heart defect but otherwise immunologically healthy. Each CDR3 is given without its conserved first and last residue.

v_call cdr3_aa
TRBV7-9 ASKKDGEQY
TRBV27 ASSLGDRDHSYEQY
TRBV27 ASSLSREGKAF
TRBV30 ACLDLGSTEKLF
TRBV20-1 SALRTDTQY
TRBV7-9 ASSLEQAVNYGYT
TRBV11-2 ASSFAVHSLNTEAF
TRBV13 ASRSRRGTEAF
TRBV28 ASSRTTGQATYGYT
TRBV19 ASSAGHDGEQY
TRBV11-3 ASSLVAGGLDTQY
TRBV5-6 ASSMSGGAAQY
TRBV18 ASSGGSGNTIY
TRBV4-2 ASSPTLDRERYEQY
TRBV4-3 ASSQAVAGATDTQY
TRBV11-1 ASSLPPGGYETQY
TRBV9 ASSGERAHYGYT
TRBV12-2 ASRFLHSDYSNQPQH
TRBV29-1 SVRRGGGDTQY
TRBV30 AWSSTGDGEQF
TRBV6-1 ASSEALGGPSSYEQY
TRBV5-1 ASSPQGRATGELF
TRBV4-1 ASSQGEFTGELF
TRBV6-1 ASRNEGEAF
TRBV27 ASSSLADYNEQF
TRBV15 ATSTRQGGQY
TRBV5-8 ASSLDEGPETQY
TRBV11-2 ASSSPKSGNTIY
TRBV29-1 SVVPPGRINTEAF
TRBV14 ASSPTQGSPLH
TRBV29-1 SVIVIQGGQY
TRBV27 ASSPTSVDFQETQY
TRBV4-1 ASSQVVSRALYGYT
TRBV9 ASSPPWEEAF
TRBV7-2 ASSLSRTGRRSYNSPLH
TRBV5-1 ASSLGYNSPLH
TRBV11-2 ASSNTASGDYGYT
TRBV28 ASKIGDSTYGYT
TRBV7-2 ASSLAPSGNEQY
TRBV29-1 SVVDLNTGELF
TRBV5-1 ASSPAPTVQETQY